This is a list of T cell receptor beta chains from one sample in a study of blood T cell repertoires in COVID-19. Repertoires were generated with immunoSEQ multiplex PCR, while TCRdb's copy carries only in-frame clones and drops some. The table includes a few hundred thousand clones, 86% detected once. Material for sequencing was peripheral blood. The receptors stem from a woman in her forties or fifties with acute or convalescent COVID-19. Each CDR3 is given with its conserved first and last residue. The order of the fields is V gene, J gene, D gene, CDR3 protein. The D gene is left open where the match is weak.

v_call: TRBV9; j_call: TRBJ2-3; d_call: TRBD2; cdr3_aa: CASSPSLAGGAVFSTDTQYF
v_call: TRBV29-1; j_call: TRBJ1-2; d_call: -; cdr3_aa: CSGLQAYGYTF
v_call: TRBV9; j_call: TRBJ2-2; d_call: -; cdr3_aa: CASSVVPSTGELFF
v_call: TRBV6-5; j_call: TRBJ1-1; d_call: -; cdr3_aa: CASLPSGGRNTEAFF
v_call: TRBV5-6; j_call: TRBJ1-1; d_call: TRBD1; cdr3_aa: CASSPNRGWAEAFF
v_call: TRBV7-2; j_call: TRBJ2-5; d_call: -; cdr3_aa: CASSPDWQETQYF
v_call: TRBV29-1; j_call: TRBJ2-7; d_call: -; cdr3_aa: CSVEGTRYEQYF
v_call: TRBV29-1; j_call: TRBJ2-7; d_call: -; cdr3_aa: CSVEVFQGSYEQYF
v_call: TRBV7-2; j_call: TRBJ1-1; d_call: -; cdr3_aa: CASSPIGSGFTEAFF
v_call: TRBV19; j_call: TRBJ1-5; d_call: TRBD1; cdr3_aa: CASSTGTGGRQPQHF
v_call: TRBV7-7; j_call: TRBJ2-3; d_call: TRBD1; cdr3_aa: CASSPGQGSDTQYF
v_call: TRBV7-8; j_call: TRBJ2-1; d_call: TRBD2; cdr3_aa: CASSLPGGDNEQFF
v_call: TRBV30; j_call: TRBJ2-2; d_call: -; cdr3_aa: CAWSASGAGELFF
v_call: TRBV18; j_call: TRBJ2-5; d_call: TRBD2; cdr3_aa: CASSRGLAGVQETQYF
v_call: TRBV18; j_call: TRBJ2-5; d_call: TRBD1; cdr3_aa: CASSSRRGSQETQYF
v_call: TRBV9; j_call: TRBJ2-1; d_call: -; cdr3_aa: CASSGFLELNEQFF
v_call: TRBV19; j_call: TRBJ1-2; d_call: -; cdr3_aa: CASSKRLANYGYTF
v_call: TRBV4-1; j_call: TRBJ1-2; d_call: TRBD1; cdr3_aa: CASTVTQQGYGYTF
v_call: TRBV10-1; j_call: TRBJ2-7; d_call: -; cdr3_aa: CASSDFPGEQYF
v_call: TRBV28; j_call: TRBJ1-2; d_call: TRBD1; cdr3_aa: CASSLAPGGYGYTF
v_call: TRBV6-5; j_call: TRBJ2-7; d_call: TRBD2; cdr3_aa: CASSLGLAGLYEQYF
v_call: TRBV6-1; j_call: TRBJ2-3; d_call: TRBD2; cdr3_aa: CASSAASGRTDTQYF
v_call: TRBV18; j_call: TRBJ2-7; d_call: -; cdr3_aa: CASSPSGFSYEQYF
v_call: TRBV9; j_call: TRBJ2-3; d_call: -; cdr3_aa: CASSVGGSLTSTDTQYF
v_call: TRBV6-5; j_call: TRBJ2-1; d_call: TRBD1; cdr3_aa: CASSYSPGGFQFF
v_call: TRBV5-1; j_call: TRBJ2-5; d_call: TRBD1; cdr3_aa: CASSLNRGETQYF
v_call: TRBV19; j_call: TRBJ2-5; d_call: TRBD1; cdr3_aa: CASSITGTGGETQYF
v_call: TRBV6-5; j_call: TRBJ1-6; d_call: -; cdr3_aa: CASSFEQNSPLHF
v_call: TRBV9; j_call: TRBJ1-2; d_call: -; cdr3_aa: CASSVDSTYGYTF
v_call: TRBV5-3; j_call: TRBJ1-2; d_call: -; cdr3_aa: CARSPKVVRGPANYGYTF
v_call: TRBV19; j_call: TRBJ2-2; d_call: -; cdr3_aa: CASSMTALGELFF
v_call: TRBV5-4; j_call: TRBJ2-1; d_call: -; cdr3_aa: CASSLDSNNEQFF
v_call: TRBV19; j_call: TRBJ2-3; d_call: -; cdr3_aa: CASSNRRTDTQYF
v_call: TRBV7-2; j_call: TRBJ2-7; d_call: -; cdr3_aa: CASSLGAGISYEQYF
v_call: TRBV7-9; j_call: TRBJ2-7; d_call: -; cdr3_aa: CASSLRRTGGAYEQYF
v_call: TRBV28; j_call: TRBJ1-5; d_call: -; cdr3_aa: CASSFRGGGNQPQHF
v_call: TRBV5-1; j_call: TRBJ1-1; d_call: -; cdr3_aa: CASSLAQGSMNTEAFF
v_call: TRBV7-2; j_call: TRBJ1-1; d_call: -; cdr3_aa: CASSLPRGNTEAFF
v_call: TRBV9; j_call: TRBJ1-4; d_call: TRBD1; cdr3_aa: CASSARQGMGEKLFF
v_call: TRBV11-2; j_call: TRBJ1-3; d_call: -; cdr3_aa: CALETPGNTIYF
v_call: TRBV7-9; j_call: TRBJ1-2; d_call: -; cdr3_aa: CASSLARGVVGYGYTF
v_call: TRBV12-5; j_call: TRBJ2-5; d_call: -; cdr3_aa: CASGLTLGGSQETQYF
v_call: TRBV5-4; j_call: TRBJ2-7; d_call: TRBD2; cdr3_aa: CASSTRTSGSSYEQYF
v_call: TRBV10-2; j_call: TRBJ1-2; d_call: -; cdr3_aa: CASSRDTNYGYTF
v_call: TRBV19; j_call: TRBJ2-2; d_call: TRBD2; cdr3_aa: CASTHRGPGLAANTGELFF
v_call: TRBV6-5; j_call: TRBJ2-2; d_call: -; cdr3_aa: CASRPPGQNTGELFF